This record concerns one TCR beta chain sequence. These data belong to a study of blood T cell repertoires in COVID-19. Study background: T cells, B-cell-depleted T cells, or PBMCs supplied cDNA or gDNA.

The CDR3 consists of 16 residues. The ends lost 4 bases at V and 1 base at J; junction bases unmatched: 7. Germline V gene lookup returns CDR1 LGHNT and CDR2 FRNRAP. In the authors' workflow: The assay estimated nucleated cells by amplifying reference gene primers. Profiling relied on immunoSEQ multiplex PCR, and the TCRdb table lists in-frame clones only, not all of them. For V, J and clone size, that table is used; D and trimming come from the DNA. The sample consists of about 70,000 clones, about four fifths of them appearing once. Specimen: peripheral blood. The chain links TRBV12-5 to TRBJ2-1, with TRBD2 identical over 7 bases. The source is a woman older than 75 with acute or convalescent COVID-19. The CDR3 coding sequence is TGTGCTAGTGGTTCGCTTCACGGGGGGTCCTACAATGAGCAGTTCTTC. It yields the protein CASGSLHGGSYNEQFF.